A selection of T cell receptor beta chains follows, all from one sample in a study of T-cell memory formation after mild COVID-19. TCRdb recomputed calls from the 5' RACE reads with MiXCR, one row per CDR3 protein. The repertoire holds 350,000 to 500,000 distinct CDR3 sequences, with 23% as singletons. Sequenced: PBMCs or a T cell subset sorted from them (not recorded which). The receptors shown here come from an adult woman who had mild COVID-19 (a few samples of this study predate the infection). Cell type and time point are not known. Both conserved end residues are part of each CDR3.

v_gene,CDR3aa
TRBV9,CASSVGHSTGNTIYF
TRBV29-1,CSLSRGYNNEQFF
TRBV5-6,CASSRVEDGDTQYF
TRBV12-5,CASGLELNYEQYF
TRBV2,CASKEGTGNTEAFF
TRBV24-1,CATSGFSGTSQYF
TRBV3-1,CASRGTAGSDAQYF
TRBV29-1,CSVEDQGGRLLNGYTF
TRBV5-6,CASSLPAGLNEQFF
TRBV12-3/TRBV12-4,CASRPETGLPYGYTF
TRBV7-3,CASSSVGDEQFF